These 22 T cell receptor beta chains originate from one sample sequenced in a study. Each CDR3 protein is one row after TCRdb ran MiXCR on the 5' RACE reads. The sample lists about 62,000 distinct CDR3 sequences, almost 30% seen once, with over 2% in the top ten. The sample comprised tumor-infiltrating naive CD4+ T cells sorted from the breast tumor. The subset is: naive CD4+ T cells, CD4+CD45RA+CD25-. The receptor source for this set is a female donor with breast cancer.

This clonotype was counted ten times or more. This rearrangement joins TRBV5-1 to TRBJ1-1; maybe TRBD1 (6 bases). Germline V gene sequence: CDR1 SGHRS, CDR2 YFSETQ. The V and J ends lost 2 bases and 1 base respectively, with 9 bases between them. CDR3 length: 14 amino acids. CDR3 in amino acids: CASSFTGQNTEAFF. The CDR3 DNA sequence: TGCGCCAGCAGCTTCACAGGGCAGAACACTGAAGCTTTCTTT.

This chain connects TRBV6-1 to TRBJ2-1; D is uncertain. V lost 2 bases to trimming and J lost 2 bases, with 10 bases between them. CDR1 and CDR2 from the germline V gene are MNHNS and SASEGT. The CDR3 covers 15 residues. For the CDR3, the DNA is TGTGCCAGCAGTGAACGACCAGATCCCTACAATGAGCAGTTCTTC. Translation gives CASSERPDPYNEQFF.

The chain recombines TRBV7-8 with TRBJ2-7; D is uncertain. V lost 1 base, J lost 1 base, and 8 bases lay in between. CDR1 and CDR2 from the germline V gene are SGHVS and FQNEAQ. The CDR3 is made up of 14 amino acids. The CDR3 DNA reads TGTGCCAGCAGCTTAGTGAGTGTATCCTACGAGCAGTACTTC. It is translated as CASSLVSVSYEQYF.

This clonotype has more than one count but fewer than ten. V gene TRBV29-1 combines with J gene TRBJ1-2, with D perhaps matching TRBD1 (6 bases). Germline assignment: CDR1 SQVTM and CDR2 ANQGSEA. Trimming stripped 7 bases from V and 0 bases from J, with 12 bases between. This CDR3 spans 13 amino acids. The chain's CDR3 is CSARTDTNYGYTF. The CDR3 DNA reads TGCAGCGCCCGGACAGATACTAACTATGGCTACACCTTC.

The chain is built from TRBV6-5 and TRBJ1-4; the match to TRBD1 covers 10 bases. With V trimmed by 6 bases and J by 8 bases, 9 bases remained unmatched. CDR3 size: 15 residues. Per germline, CDR1 MNHEY and CDR2 SVGAGI. This CDR3 is CASRPTTGGLEKLFF. CDR3 sequence (DNA): TGTGCCAGCAGACCCACGACAGGGGGCCTAGAAAAACTGTTTTTT.

In its sample, this clonotype was seen a few times. V is TRBV10-2 and J is TRBJ1-6; TRBD1 matches at 8 bases. Per the germline V gene, CDR1 is WSHSY and CDR2 is SAAADI. The CDR3 is 17 residues long. Trimming took 2 bases from V and 7 from J; bases not matched to a gene: 10. The CDR3 DNA reads as TGCGCCAGCAGTGAGCCATCTCAGGGGGCTTGGAATTCACCCCTCCACTTT. As protein: CASSEPSQGAWNSPLHF.

This chain uses TRBV6-2 or TRBV6-3 with TRBJ2-1; D is possibly TRBD1 (5 bases). The CDR3 has 11 amino acids. V lost 2 bases to trimming and J lost 13 bases, with 9 bases between them. From germline, CDR1 is MNHEY and CDR2 SVGEGT. CDR3 residues: CASSYHQGQFF. The DNA for the CDR3 is TGTGCCAGCAGTTACCACCAGGGACAGTTCTTC.

This chain joins TRBV5-1 and TRBJ2-1; 10 positions agree with TRBD1. CDR3 length equals 16 residues. CDR1 is SGHRS and CDR2 is YFSETQ in the germline V gene. Losses at the gene ends were 0 bases for V and 8 bases for J; bases not matched to a gene: 8. CDR3 amino acids: CASSLVPGTGDDEQFF. The CDR3 DNA follows: TGCGCCAGCAGCTTGGTTCCCGGGACAGGGGATGATGAGCAGTTCTTC.

Comments on this clonotype: Germline is not matched at one junction end, which may reflect a read error. J is TRBJ2-4 and V is TRBV3-1; D is ambiguous. Germline V gene lookup returns CDR1 LGHDT and CDR2 YNNKEL (reference sequence). The CDR3 totals 15 residues. The CDR3 reads CAGSQMISIENIQYF. The CDR3 bases are TGTGCCGGCAGCCAAATGATATCCATAGAAAACATTCAGTACTTC.

The rearrangement joins TRBV29-1 to TRBJ1-5; D is possibly TRBD1 (5 bases). Trimming removed 2 bases from V and 3 bases from J, with 8 bases in between. The germline V gene has CDR1 SQVTM and CDR2 ANQGSEA. The CDR3 contains 13 residues. CDR3 sequence (DNA): TGCAGCGTTGAAACGGGGCCCAATCAGCCCCAGCATTTT. Translated, it gives CSVETGPNQPQHF.

This clonotype was counted a few times. V is TRBV6-1 and J is TRBJ1-2; 7 bases agree with TRBD1. Germline loops: CDR1 MNHNS, CDR2 SASEGT. This CDR3 region has 12 residues. V shed 7 bases and J 6 bases; nucleotides not matched to a gene: 5. The CDR3 nucleotides are TGTGCCAGCACGGACAGGTGGGATGGCTACACCTTC. This sequence encodes CASTDRWDGYTF.

This chain uses TRBV7-2 with TRBJ2-1; D might be TRBD1 (5 bases). The CDR3 totals 11 residues. V was trimmed by 6 bases and J by 7 bases, leaving 7 bases between them. Germline loops: CDR1 SGHTA, CDR2 FQGNSA. CDR3 nucleotides: TGTGCCAGCAGTTACAGGAATGAGCAGTTCTTC. Protein sequence: CASSYRNEQFF.

This clonotype appeared a few times. V gene TRBV5-1 combines with J gene TRBJ2-7; D might be TRBD1 or TRBD2, each matching 5 bases. V was pared by 0 bases and J by 0 bases, with 10 bases between. CDR1 is SGHRS and CDR2 is YFSETQ in the germline V gene. CDR3 length: 15 amino acids. The CDR3 DNA reads TGCGCCAGCAGCTTGGCAGGGACCAGCTCCTACGAGCAGTACTTC. This gives the protein CASSLAGTSSYEQYF.

In DNA form, the CDR3 reads TGTGCCAGCAGCTACAGCGGGGATGGCTACACCTTC. This gives the protein CASSYSGDGYTF. The rearrangement links TRBV7-8 to TRBJ1-2; D gene ambiguous. The V gene's germline CDR1 is SGHVS and CDR2 FQNEAQ. This CDR3 comprises 12 residues. Trimming cost V 4 bases and J 6 bases, with 9 bases left between them.

The V and J genes are TRBV3-1 and TRBJ2-3, with 7 bases that match TRBD1. Per germline, CDR1 LGHDT and CDR2 YNNKEL (reference sequence). J was trimmed by 3 bases and V by 4 bases; bases with no gene match: 10. The CDR3 consists of 16 residues. CDR3 protein: CASSLMTGMRTDTQYF. The CDR3 region has the DNA TGTGCCAGCAGCCTGATGACAGGGATGAGGACAGATACGCAGTATTTT.

In its sample, this clonotype was seen a few times. The V gene is TRBV9, the J gene TRBJ2-5, with unresolved D. Germline values: CDR1 SGDLS, CDR2 YYNGEE. CDR3 length: 12 amino acids. Trimming pared 0 bases from V and 1 base from J, leaving 1 base between. In DNA form, the CDR3 reads TGTGCCAGCAGCGTAGGCCAAGAGACCCAGTACTTC. Translating gives CASSVGQETQYF.

The chain recombines TRBV6-2 or TRBV6-3 with TRBJ2-5, with D possibly called TRBD1 or TRBD2 (6 bases each). This CDR3 has 14 residues. From germline, CDR1 is MNHEY and CDR2 SVGEGT. Trimming removed 8 bases at V and 5 bases at J, with 18 bases between. This CDR3 is CASHPWGAGETQYF. Written as DNA, the CDR3 is TGTGCCAGCCATCCTTGGGGGGCGGGGGAGACCCAGTACTTC.

This chain links TRBV6-5 with TRBJ1-3; D is unclear. The CDR3 covers 14 residues. Trimming removed 4 bases at V and 2 bases at J, with 9 bases between. Germline-derived CDR1 and CDR2 are MNHEY and SVGAGI. The CDR3 sequence: CASSSTSAGNTIYF. The CDR3 DNA follows: TGTGCCAGCAGTTCGACGTCAGCTGGAAACACCATATATTTT.

V usage is TRBV7-2 and J usage is TRBJ1-2; a possible D gene is TRBD1 (6 bases). CDR1 SGHTA and CDR2 FQGNSA come from the germline V gene. The CDR3 runs to 12 residues. The V gene lost 5 bases and the J gene lost 8 bases, with 12 bases spanning the gap. CDR3 sequence: CASSLRGMGYTF. As DNA, the CDR3 is TGTGCCAGCAGCCTTAGGGGGATGGGCTACACCTTC.

This sequence joins TRBV4-1 and TRBJ1-1; weak D call: TRBD1 (5 bases). The germline CDR1 and CDR2 sequences are MGHRA and YSYEKL. The CDR3 spans 15 residues. Trimming left V 6 bases short and J 0 bases short, with 14 bases between. CDR3 DNA: TGCGCCAGCAGGGGCAGGGAACGATTGAACACTGAAGCTTTCTTT. The encoded protein is CASRGRERLNTEAFF.

V gene TRBV6-6 combines with J gene TRBJ2-7, with D perhaps matching TRBD1 (6 bases). From germline, CDR1 is MNHNY and CDR2 SVGAGI (reference sequence). The CDR3 contains 12 residues. With 9 bases removed from V and 0 bases from J, the gap between germline ends came to 9 bases. The CDR3 sequence is CASTGSSYEQYF. CDR3 DNA: TGTGCCAGTACAGGGAGCTCCTACGAGCAGTACTTC.

CDR3: CASSATGGTEAFF. In DNA, the CDR3 is TGCGCCAGCAGCGCCACAGGGGGAACTGAAGCTTTCTTT. The chain recombines TRBV5-1 with TRBJ1-1; TRBD1 matches at 8 bases. Germline loops: CDR1 SGHRS, CDR2 YFSETQ. The CDR3 consists of 13 residues. With 4 bases clipped from V and 5 bases from J, the junction kept 4 bases outside the gene matches.